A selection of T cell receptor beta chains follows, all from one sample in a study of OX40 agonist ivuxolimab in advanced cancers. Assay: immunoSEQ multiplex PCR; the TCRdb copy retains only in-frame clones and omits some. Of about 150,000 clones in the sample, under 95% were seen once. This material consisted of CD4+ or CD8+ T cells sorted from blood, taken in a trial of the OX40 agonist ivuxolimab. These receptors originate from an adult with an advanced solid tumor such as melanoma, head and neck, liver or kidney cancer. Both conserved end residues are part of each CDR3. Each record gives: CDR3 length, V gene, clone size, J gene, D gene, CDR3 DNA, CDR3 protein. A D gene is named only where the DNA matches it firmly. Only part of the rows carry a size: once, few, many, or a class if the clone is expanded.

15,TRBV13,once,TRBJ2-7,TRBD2,TGTGCCAGCAGCTTACATAGCGGGGGCTCCTACGAGCAGTACTTC,CASSLHSGGSYEQYF
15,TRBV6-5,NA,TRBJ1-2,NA,TGTGCCAGCAGTTTTGTTACAGGGCTCGACTATGGCTACACCTTC,CASSFVTGLDYGYTF
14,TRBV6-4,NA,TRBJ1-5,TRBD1,TGTGCCAGCAGTTACCGGGACAGCTATCAGCCCCAGCATTTT,CASSYRDSYQPQHF
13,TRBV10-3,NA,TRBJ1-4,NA,TGTGCCATCAGTGAGTCAACAGTGGGAAGACTGTTTTTT,CAISESTVGRLFF
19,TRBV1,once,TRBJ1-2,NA,TGCACCAGCAGCCAAGATGAAAGGTCGGAGGGAGGGACTAACTATGGCTACACCTTC,CTSSQDERSEGGTNYGYTF
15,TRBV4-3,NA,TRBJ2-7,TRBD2,TGCGCCAGCAGCCGCTTGGCGGGGGGTACCTACGAGCAGTACTTC,CASSRLAGGTYEQYF
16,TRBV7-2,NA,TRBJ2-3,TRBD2,TGTGCCAGCAGCACACTAGCGGGGCTCAGCACAGATACGCAGTATTTT,CASSTLAGLSTDTQYF
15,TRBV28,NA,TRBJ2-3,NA,TGTGCCAGCAGTTCCCTCCTGACTAATTCTGATACGCAGTATTTT,CASSSLLTNSDTQYF
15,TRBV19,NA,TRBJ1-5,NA,TGTGCCAGTAGTATAGTACCCGGGGGCAATCAGCCCCAGCATTTT,CASSIVPGGNQPQHF
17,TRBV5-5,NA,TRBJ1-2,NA,TGTGCCAGCAGCCCCTGGATTGTAAGGGCCGTAAGCTATGGCTACACCTTC,CASSPWIVRAVSYGYTF
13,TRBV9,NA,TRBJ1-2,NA,TGTGCCAGCAGCGCTCGTGGAGGCTATGGCTACACCTTC,CASSARGGYGYTF
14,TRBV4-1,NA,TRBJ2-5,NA,TGCGCCAGCAGCCAGTCCCGGGGGGCAGAGACCCAGTACTTC,CASSQSRGAETQYF
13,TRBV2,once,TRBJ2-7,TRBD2,TGTGCTAGCGGGGCAGTGAACCTCTACGAGCAGTACTTC,CASGAVNLYEQYF
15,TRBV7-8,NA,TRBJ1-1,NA,TGTGCCAGCAGCGACAAGACAGGCCGGGTGGCTGAAGCTTTCTTT,CASSDKTGRVAEAFF
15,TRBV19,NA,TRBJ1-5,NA,TGTGCCAGTAGTACCGGAGGAGGGCGCGGTCAGCCCCAGCATTTT,CASSTGGGRGQPQHF
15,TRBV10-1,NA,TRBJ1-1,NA,TGCGCCAGCAGTGAGTGTCGGGAGGGGAACACTGAAGCTTTCTTT,CASSECREGNTEAFF
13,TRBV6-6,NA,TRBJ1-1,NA,TGTGCCAGCAGTTACATGCTAGACACTGAAGCTTTCTTT,CASSYMLDTEAFF
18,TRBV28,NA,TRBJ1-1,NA,TGTGCCAGCAGTTTATTGTGGAAGTGGGCCAGGTTAGACACTGAAGCTTTCTTT,CASSLLWKWARLDTEAFF
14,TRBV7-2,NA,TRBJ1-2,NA,TGTGCCAGCAGCTTAGGGCGGGAGGTCTATGGCTACACCTTC,CASSLGREVYGYTF
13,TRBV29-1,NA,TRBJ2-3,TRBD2,TGCAGCGCGCGAGCGGGGTTCACAGATACGCAGTATTTT,CSARAGFTDTQYF
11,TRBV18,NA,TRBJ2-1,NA,TGTGCCAGCTCACAGGGAAATGAGCAGTTCTTC,CASSQGNEQFF
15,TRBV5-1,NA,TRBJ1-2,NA,TGCGCCAGCAGCTTGTGGCGGGGATCGGCCTATGGCTACACCTTC,CASSLWRGSAYGYTF
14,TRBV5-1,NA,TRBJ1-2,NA,TGCGCCAGCAACCCGGACAGCGTAGTCTATGGCTACACCTTC,CASNPDSVVYGYTF
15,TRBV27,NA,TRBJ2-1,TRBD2,TGTGCCAGCAGGAACGGGCTAGCGGGAGTAGCGTGGCAGTTCTTC,CASRNGLAGVAWQFF
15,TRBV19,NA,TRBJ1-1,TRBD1,TGTGCCAGTAGTACACCGACAGGGTCGGACACTGAAGCTTTCTTT,CASSTPTGSDTEAFF
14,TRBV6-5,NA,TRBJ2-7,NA,TGTGCCAGCAAAGGGGGGCTACCTTCCTACGAGCAGTACTTC,CASKGGLPSYEQYF
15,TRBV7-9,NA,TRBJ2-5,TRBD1,TGTGCCAGCAGTGGGACAGGGGTGTATAGAGAGACCCAGTACTTC,CASSGTGVYRETQYF
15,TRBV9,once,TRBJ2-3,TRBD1,TGTGCCAGCAGCGTAGCCCCAGGGGGCGCGGATACGCAGTATTTT,CASSVAPGGADTQYF
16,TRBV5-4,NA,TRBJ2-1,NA,TGTGCCAGCAGCCCGGGAGCCCCTCGGTCCTACAATGAGCAGTTCTTC,CASSPGAPRSYNEQFF
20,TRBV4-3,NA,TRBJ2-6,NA,TGCGCCAGCAGCCAAGATTATGGCGGCCGTACAATCTCTGGGGCCAACGTCCTGACTTTC,CASSQDYGGRTISGANVLTF
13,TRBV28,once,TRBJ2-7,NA,TGTGCCAGCAGTTCGCCATCCCCCTACGAGCAGTACTTC,CASSSPSPYEQYF
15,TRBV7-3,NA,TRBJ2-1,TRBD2,TGTGCCAGCAGCTCGCTAGCGGGAGTCTACAATGAGCAGTTCTTC,CASSSLAGVYNEQFF
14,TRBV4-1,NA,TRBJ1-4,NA,TGCGCCAGCAGCTCCCCGGAGTTACGGGAAAAACTGTTTTTT,CASSSPELREKLFF
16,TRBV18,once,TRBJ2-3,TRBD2,TGTGCCAGCTCCCCGGAGGCTAGCGGGATAGCAGATACGCAGTATTTT,CASSPEASGIADTQYF
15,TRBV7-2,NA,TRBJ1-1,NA,TGTGCCAGCGGGCTTCGGGCAGGGGCGAACACTGAAGCTTTCTTT,CASGLRAGANTEAFF
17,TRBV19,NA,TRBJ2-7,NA,TGTGCCAGTAGTGGTTCCCCCTCCCAGATTACCACTGAAAAGCAGTACTTC,CASSGSPSQITTEKQYF
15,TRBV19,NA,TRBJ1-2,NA,TGTGCCAGTAGTCCCCTGACGAATTTTTTTTATGGCTACACCTTC,CASSPLTNFFYGYTF
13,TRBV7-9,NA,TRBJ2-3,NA,TGTGCCAGCAGCTTAGAGGGATCAGATACGCAGTATTTT,CASSLEGSDTQYF
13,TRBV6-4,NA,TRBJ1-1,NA,TGTGCCAGCAGCAGAAGCGGGGACACTGAAGCTTTCTTT,CASSRSGDTEAFF
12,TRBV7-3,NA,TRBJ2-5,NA,TGTGCCAGCAGCCACGGGGGTGGGACCCAGTACTTC,CASSHGGGTQYF